Listed below are T cell receptor beta chains from one sample, sequenced in a study of shared clonotypes between healthy human individuals. TCRdb's table, derived via immunoSEQ multiplex PCR, lists solely in-frame clones and lacks some. The table lists approximately 1,500,000 clones, about 98% of them singletons. Sample: naive CD4+ T cells sorted from blood. All receptors derive from a man younger than 45 in good health. CDR3s include the opening cysteine and the closing phenylalanine or tryptophan. A D gene is named only where the DNA matches it firmly. Clone size is stated in some rows and not others, as once, few, many or a class when expanded.

CDR3 | DNA | D | J | size | V
CASSVLAGEQYF | TGTGCCAGCAGCGTATTAGCGGGGGAGCAGTACTTC | TRBD2 | TRBJ2-7 | - | TRBV9
CASSLDWSSGNTIYF | TGTGCCAGCAGCTTAGACTGGAGCTCTGGAAACACCATATATTTT | - | TRBJ1-3 | - | TRBV7-2
CASSLLWLAGGNEQFF | TGTGCCAGCAGCTTACTGTGGCTAGCGGGAGGCAATGAGCAGTTCTTC | TRBD2 | TRBJ2-1 | - | TRBV11-1
CASGRQGSHEQYF | TGTGCCAGCGGAAGACAGGGATCCCACGAGCAGTACTTC | TRBD1 | TRBJ2-7 | - | TRBV25-1
CASSSKLSGTGDTQYF | TGTGCCAGCAGCTCTAAGTTAAGCGGGACGGGAGATACGCAGTATTTT | TRBD2 | TRBJ2-3 | - | TRBV7-9
CASSMGRKNTGELFF | TGTGCCAGTAGTATGGGCAGAAAGAATACCGGGGAGCTGTTTTTT | - | TRBJ2-2 | - | TRBV19
CASTYSDYGYTF | TGTGCCAGCACGTACAGCGACTATGGCTACACCTTC | - | TRBJ1-2 | - | TRBV28
CASSLGQGYEKLFF | TGTGCCAGCAGCCTGGGACAGGGTTATGAAAAACTGTTTTTT | TRBD1 | TRBJ1-4 | - | TRBV5-4
CASSLELGAMQYF | TGTGCCAGCAGCTTAGAATTGGGGGCTATGCAGTATTTT | - | TRBJ2-3 | once | TRBV11-2
CASSVGGGYTF | TGTGCCAGCAGTGTGGGGGGTGGCTACACCTTC | - | TRBJ1-2 | - | TRBV2
CASSLSLAGDSEQFF | TGTGCCAGCAGCTTATCCCTAGCGGGAGATAGTGAGCAGTTCTTC | TRBD2 | TRBJ2-1 | - | TRBV7-7
CASSRAGGPGELFF | TGTGCCAGCAGCCGAGCGGGAGGCCCCGGGGAGCTGTTTTTT | TRBD2 | TRBJ2-2 | - | TRBV14
CASSETGTGVGEQYF | TGTGCCAGCTCAGAGACGGGGACAGGGGTTGGGGAGCAGTACTTC | TRBD1 | TRBJ2-7 | - | TRBV18
CATSRAGYEQFF | TGTGCCACCAGCAGAGCGGGGTATGAGCAGTTCTTC | - | TRBJ2-1 | - | TRBV15
CASSITLTSSYNEQFF | TGTGCCAGCAGCATCACCCTCACGAGCTCCTACAATGAGCAGTTCTTC | - | TRBJ2-1 | once | TRBV9
CASRRGTASTGELFF | TGTGCCAGCAGGCGAGGGACAGCTTCAACCGGGGAGCTGTTTTTT | TRBD1 | TRBJ2-2 | - | TRBV7-2
CASSRAGTTSQEQYF | TGCGCCAGCAGCCGGGCCGGGACTACATCTCAGGAGCAGTACTTC | TRBD2 | TRBJ2-7 | - | TRBV5-1
CASSLETGLLGDIQYF | TGCGCCAGCAGCTTGGAAACAGGCCTTTTAGGGGACATTCAGTACTTC | - | TRBJ2-4 | - | TRBV5-1
CASSASGLEAFF | TGTGCCAGCAGTGCCTCCGGGTTGGAAGCTTTCTTT | - | TRBJ1-1 | - | TRBV27
CASSPPTSGYYEQYF | TGTGCCAGCTCACCACCGACTAGCGGGTACTACGAGCAGTACTTC | TRBD2 | TRBJ2-7 | - | TRBV18
CSVHMSGRGNEQFF | TGCAGCGTTCACATGAGCGGGAGGGGCAATGAGCAGTTCTTC | TRBD2 | TRBJ2-1 | - | TRBV29-1
CASSLLVVAVEQYF | TGTGCCAGCAGCTTGTTGGTAGTAGCCGTCGAGCAGTACTTC | - | TRBJ2-7 | - | TRBV5-5
CATSRDPIARQPQHF | TGTGCCACCAGCAGAGATCCCATAGCCCGTCAGCCCCAGCATTTT | - | TRBJ1-5 | - | TRBV15
CASSRMISGANVLTF | TGTGCCAGCAGCCGAATGATCTCTGGGGCCAACGTCCTGACTTTC | - | TRBJ2-6 | - | TRBV6-5
CASSLGGAAGLEQYF | TGCGCCAGCAGCCTCGGTGGGGCAGCGGGATTGGAGCAGTACTTC | TRBD2 | TRBJ2-7 | - | TRBV10-1
CASSLDRLEGQYF | TGCGCCAGCAGCTTGGATAGGCTCGAGGGGCAGTACTTC | - | TRBJ2-7 | - | TRBV5-1
CSPYGYTF | TGCAGTCCTTATGGCTACACCTTC | - | TRBJ1-2 | - | TRBV20-1
CASRGDTTYEQYF | TGTGCCAGCAGAGGTGACACGACCTACGAGCAGTACTTC | - | TRBJ2-7 | - | TRBV2
CAWGMGTGTYEQYF | TGTGCCTGGGGAATGGGGACTGGTACCTACGAGCAGTACTTC | - | TRBJ2-7 | - | TRBV30
CASTPLAQGTGELFF | TGTGCCAGCACCCCACTTGCCCAGGGGACCGGGGAGCTGTTTTTT | - | TRBJ2-2 | - | TRBV14
CASSPGTVQREQFF | TGCGCCAGCAGCCCCGGGACAGTTCAAAGGGAGCAGTTCTTC | TRBD1 | TRBJ2-1 | - | TRBV5-1
CASSRAGGQPQHF | TGTGCCAGTAGTAGGGCAGGGGGTCAGCCCCAGCATTTT | TRBD1 | TRBJ1-5 | - | TRBV19
CASSRDSTYEQYF | TGTGCCAGCAGTAGGGACAGTACCTACGAGCAGTACTTC | TRBD1 | TRBJ2-7 | once | TRBV27
CASSAKTGSYGYTF | TGTGCCAGCAGTGCAAAGACAGGAAGCTATGGCTACACCTTC | - | TRBJ1-2 | - | TRBV25-1
CASSLRGRGYNEQFF | TGTGCCAGCAGCTTACGTGGGAGAGGGTACAATGAGCAGTTCTTC | - | TRBJ2-1 | - | TRBV7-6
CASSVFSGGTQYF | TGTGCCAGCAGTGTTTTTTCAGGGGGGACCCAGTACTTC | TRBD1 | TRBJ2-5 | - | TRBV2
CASSPGTTEYF | TGTGCCAGCAGCCCCGGGACTACCGAGTACTTC | TRBD2 | TRBJ2-7 | - | TRBV7-2
CASSPGTAREQYF | TGTGCCAGCAGCCCCGGGACAGCACGCGAGCAGTACTTC | TRBD1 | TRBJ2-7 | - | TRBV7-2
CASSPGLALRFGEQYF | TGTGCCAGCAGCCCCGGACTAGCGCTCCGCTTTGGGGAGCAGTACTTC | TRBD2 | TRBJ2-7 | - | TRBV5-6
CASRGTSGNNEQFF | TGCGCCAGCCGCGGGACTAGCGGGAACAATGAGCAGTTCTTC | TRBD2 | TRBJ2-1 | once | TRBV10-2
CASSDANYGYTF | TGTGCCAGCAGTGATGCTAACTATGGCTACACCTTC | - | TRBJ1-2 | - | TRBV6-1
CATRGGGYNEQFF | TGTGCCACCCGGGGGGGAGGCTACAATGAGCAGTTCTTC | TRBD2 | TRBJ2-1 | - | TRBV6-6
CASSGDSGGRLGQFF | TGTGCCAGCAGCGGAGACTCGGGGGGGCGGCTCGGGCAGTTCTTC | TRBD2 | TRBJ2-1 | - | TRBV11-2
CASSPPYRGMNTEAFF | TGTGCCAGCAGCCCCCCATACAGGGGCATGAACACTGAAGCTTTCTTT | TRBD1 | TRBJ1-1 | - | TRBV5-4
CASSRNMNTEAFF | TGTGCCAGCAGTAGAAACATGAACACTGAAGCTTTCTTT | - | TRBJ1-1 | once | TRBV6-6
CASRYPGQRYNEQFF | TGTGCCAGCAGGTACCCGGGACAGAGATACAATGAGCAGTTCTTC | TRBD1 | TRBJ2-1 | - | TRBV11-2
CASRWGLARDEQFF | TGTGCCAGCAGGTGGGGACTAGCGCGGGATGAGCAGTTCTTC | TRBD2 | TRBJ2-1 | - | TRBV27
CASSRLAGEFWSSYNEQFF | TGTGCCAGCAGTAGACTAGCGGGAGAATTTTGGAGTTCCTACAATGAGCAGTTCTTC | TRBD2 | TRBJ2-1 | once | TRBV28
CASSSTGGGGDTQYF | TGTGCCAGCAGCTCGACAGGGGGCGGAGGAGATACGCAGTATTTT | TRBD1 | TRBJ2-3 | - | TRBV5-4
CASVAFGGTGVYNEQFF | TGCGCCAGCGTGGCCTTCGGCGGGACAGGGGTGTACAATGAGCAGTTCTTC | TRBD1 | TRBJ2-1 | - | TRBV5-1
CAWSAGASSYNEQFF | TGTGCCTGGAGTGCGGGGGCGAGCTCCTACAATGAGCAGTTCTTC | - | TRBJ2-1 | once | TRBV30
CASSLDTQDRAFF | TGTGCCAGCAGCTTAGACACACAGGATAGAGCTTTCTTT | - | TRBJ1-1 | - | TRBV7-9
CASSWGSGANVLTF | TGTGCCAGCAGCTGGGGGTCTGGGGCCAACGTCCTGACTTTC | - | TRBJ2-6 | - | TRBV7-3
CASSPLGSNQPQHF | TGTGCCAGCAGCCCCCTCGGAAGCAATCAGCCCCAGCATTTT | - | TRBJ1-5 | - | TRBV5-5
CASSVGVQAANTGELFF | TGTGCCAGCAGCGTAGGGGTACAGGCAGCGAACACCGGGGAGCTGTTTTTT | - | TRBJ2-2 | - | TRBV9
CASSSPGEQYF | TGTGCCAGCAGTTCTCCGGGCGAGCAGTACTTC | - | TRBJ2-7 | - | TRBV6-6
CAMASGGPNEKLFF | TGTGCCATGGCGTCCGGGGGCCCTAATGAAAAACTGTTTTTT | - | TRBJ1-4 | - | TRBV10-3